The 26 T cell receptor beta chains in this list originate from one sample, sequenced in a study of CD8 T cells in Susac syndrome. cDNA came from about 0.51 to 1 ug RNA primed by random hexamers. In TCRdb, the immunoSEQ multiplex PCR reads were re-called with MiXCR into one record per CDR3 protein. Among approximately 160,000 distinct CDR3 sequences listed, 80% to 95% were seen once. The specimen was CD4+ T cells from PBMCs. The receptors here all came from a human donor in good health.

This chain joins TRBV29-1 and TRBJ2-1, with D possibly being TRBD1 (5 bases). There are 14 residues in the CDR3. CDR1 SQVTM and CDR2 ANQGSEA come from the germline V gene. Trimming took off 4 bases at V and 9 bases at J, with 19 bases between the two ends. The DNA of the CDR3 is TGCAGCGTTGTTAGGGCAGGGTCGTACGGTGAGCAGTTCTTC. Protein product: CSVVRAGSYGEQFF.

This clonotype was seen just once. The CDR3 protein is CSAQASGANVLTF. CDR3 bases: TGCAGTGCTCAGGCCTCTGGGGCCAACGTCCTGACTTTC. This sequence joins TRBV20-1 and TRBJ2-6, with D unclear. V was shortened by 5 bases and J by 0 bases, with 5 bases between the two germline ends. CDR3 length: 13 amino acids. Germline-derived CDR1 and CDR2 are DFQATT and SNEGSKA (reference sequence).

This sequence joins TRBV9 and TRBJ2-3; TRBD1 might be the D (6 bases). Per the germline V gene, CDR1 is SGDLS and CDR2 is YYNGEE. V lost 6 bases, J lost 2 bases, and 13 bases lay in between. The CDR3 loop spans 14 amino acids. Here the CDR3 DNA reads TGTGCCAGCACCGTGGGACAAAACACAGATACGCAGTATTTT. Amino acids: CASTVGQNTDTQYF. The full variable domain, completed using reference TRBV9 and TRBJ2-3, is DSGVTQTPKHLITATGQRVTLRCSPRSGDLSVYWYQQSLDQGLQFLIQYYNGEERAKGNILERFSAQQFPDLHSELNLSSLELGDSALYFCASTVGQNTDTQYFGPGTRLTVL.

The rearrangement links TRBV5-1 to TRBJ2-1; 9 bases align to TRBD2. The germline CDR1 and CDR2 sequences are SGHRS and YFSETQ. This CDR3 has 15 residues. The trim removed 0 bases at V and 5 bases at J, leaving 3 bases unmatched. CDR3 region: CASSLVAGVHNEQFF. The CDR3, as DNA: TGCGCCAGCAGCTTGGTAGCGGGGGTTCACAATGAGCAGTTCTTC. Looking up the rest from reference TRBV5-1 and TRBJ2-1 gives the full variable domain: KAGVTQTPRYLIKTRGQQVTLSCSPISGHRSVSWYQQTPGQGLQFLFEYFSETQRNKGNFPGRFSGRQFSNSRSEMNVSTLELGDSALYLCASSLVAGVHNEQFFGPGTRLTVL.

The chain carries TRBV29-1 and TRBJ2-2; the match to TRBD1 covers 10 bases. The CDR3 runs 14 residues. CDR1 is SQVTM, CDR2 ANQGSEA, per germline. The junction had 6 bases not matched to a gene; V was cut back by 7 bases and J by 4 bases. Here the CDR3 reads CSATRTGGTGELFF. The CDR3 coding sequence is TGCAGCGCAACCCGGACAGGGGGCACCGGGGAGCTGTTTTTT.

The chain uses TRBV5-6 and TRBJ2-7; D perhaps matches TRBD2 (6 bases). Germline loops: CDR1 SGHDT, CDR2 YYEEEE. The CDR3 sequence is 13 residues long. The V end was cut by 0 bases, the J end by 6 bases, with 10 bases between. CDR3 bases: TGTGCCAGCAGCTTGGGGGGACTTCGCGAGCAGTACTTC. This encodes CASSLGGLREQYF.

The V gene is TRBV6-1, the J gene TRBJ2-5, with D maybe TRBD2 (5 bases). Germline CDR1 and CDR2: MNHNS and SASEGT. Between the trimmed V and J ends, which lost 3 bases and 4 bases, there was a span of 9 bases. CDR3 length: 13 amino acids. This CDR3 reads CASSESGRETQYF. The CDR3 nucleotides read TGTGCCAGCAGTGAGAGCGGAAGAGAGACCCAGTACTTC.

V usage is TRBV20-1 and J usage is TRBJ2-3, with 7 bases identical to TRBD2. Looked up from germline, CDR1 is DFQATT and CDR2 is SNEGSKA (reference sequence). V trimming: 0 bases; J trimming: 11 bases; junction bases outside the gene matches: 2. The CDR3 runs to 11 residues. The CDR3 spells CSARETGGQYF. CDR3 coding DNA: TGCAGTGCTAGAGAGACGGGGGGGCAGTATTTT.

This chain connects TRBV24-1 to TRBJ2-3; the match to TRBD1 covers 9 bases. The CDR3 is 19 residues long. Germline V gene data show CDR1 as KGHDR and CDR2 as SFDVKD. Unmatched junction bases numbered 12, after V lost 2 bases and J lost 1 base. In DNA, the CDR3 is TGTGCCACCAGTGATTCCGTTGTCCGGACAGGGGTGGGCACAGATACGCAGTATTTT. Its protein product is CATSDSVVRTGVGTDTQYF.

This chain uses TRBV6-5 with TRBJ2-2, with D hard to call. CDR1 MNHEY and CDR2 SVGAGI come from the germline V gene. V was pared by 5 bases and J by 7 bases, with 8 bases between. The CDR3 is made up of 12 amino acids. The CDR3 region is CASSPLDGELFF. The CDR3 DNA reads as TGTGCCAGCAGTCCCTTAGACGGGGAGCTGTTTTTT.

The rearrangement uses TRBV23-1 and TRBJ2-2; TRBD2 matches 10 bases. TRBV23-1 is sorted into the ORF group, with uncertain function. The length of the CDR3 is 17 residues. The ends lost 2 bases at V and 6 bases at J; junction bases unmatched: 9. In DNA form, the CDR3 reads TGCGCCAGCAGTCAAGCCACCGGGACTAGCGTGGCCGGGGAGCTGTTTTTT. Its translation: CASSQATGTSVAGELFF.

This clonotype appeared a few times. The V gene is TRBV12-3 or TRBV12-4, the J gene TRBJ2-5; tentatively, D is TRBD1 or TRBD2 (5 bases each). CDR3 length: 14 amino acids. Trimming took off 1 base at V and 2 bases at J, with 8 bases between the two ends. The CDR3 loop is CASSLGGLQETQYF. DNA for the CDR3: TGTGCCAGCAGTTTAGGGGGGTTACAAGAGACCCAGTACTTC.

The gene calls are TRBV5-1 and TRBJ2-5; a possible D gene is TRBD2 (5 bases). V lost 2 bases, J lost 5 bases, and 13 bases lay in between. The CDR3 runs 14 residues. Germline CDR1 is SGHRS and CDR2 is YFSETQ. CDR3 sequence reads: CASSFGPGEETQYF. Written as DNA, the CDR3 is TGCGCCAGCAGCTTCGGACCCGGGGAGGAGACCCAGTACTTC. Full variable domain (missing parts from reference TRBV5-1 and TRBJ2-5): KAGVTQTPRYLIKTRGQQVTLSCSPISGHRSVSWYQQTPGQGLQFLFEYFSETQRNKGNFPGRFSGRQFSNSRSEMNVSTLELGDSALYLCASSFGPGEETQYFGPGTRLLVL.

This chain connects TRBV5-1 to TRBJ2-5, with 9 bases matching TRBD2. CDR1 SGHRS and CDR2 YFSETQ come from the germline V gene. The length of the CDR3 is 16 residues. J was trimmed by 5 bases and V by 3 bases; bases with no gene match: 11. CDR3 amino acids: CASSSGAGGSGETQYF. The CDR3 DNA reads as TGCGCCAGCAGCTCGGGAGCGGGGGGAAGCGGGGAGACCCAGTACTTC.

This chain connects TRBV27 to TRBJ1-4; perhaps TRBD1 as D (6 bases). Per germline, CDR1 MNHEY and CDR2 SMNVEV (reference sequence). Trimming stripped 3 bases from V and 3 bases from J, with 11 bases between. This CDR3 has 15 amino acids. The CDR3 coding sequence is TGTGCCAGCAGTTTTCAGGGGTGGGCTAATGAAAAACTGTTTTTT. Translation gives CASSFQGWANEKLFF.

The CDR3, as DNA: TGTGCCAGTAGTATCCACCCGACAGGAGGAAACACCATATATTTT. Protein sequence: CASSIHPTGGNTIYF. The rearrangement links TRBV19 to TRBJ1-3; D is possibly TRBD1 (6 bases). Germline V gene data show CDR1 as LNHDA and CDR2 as SQIVND (reference sequence). There are 15 residues in the CDR3. Trimming removed 3 bases from V and 4 bases from J, with 13 bases in between. The variable domain in full, completed from reference TRBV19 and TRBJ1-3, reads DGGITQSPKYLFRKEGQNVTLSCEQNLNHDAMYWYRQDPGQGLRLIYYSQIVNDFQKGDIAEGYSVSREKKESFPLTVTSAQKNPTAFYLCASSIHPTGGNTIYFGEGSWLTVV.

The chain combines TRBV5-4 with TRBJ2-5; 9 bases are shared with TRBD2. Germline V lookup: CDR1 SGHNT, CDR2 YYREEE (reference sequence). The V segment lost 2 bases and the J segment 4 bases; nucleotides outside the gene matches: 0. The CDR3 loop spans 13 amino acids. This CDR3 reads CASSLLAGETQYF. CDR3 DNA: TGTGCCAGCAGCTTACTAGCGGGAGAGACCCAGTACTTC.

J is TRBJ1-1 and V is TRBV6-5; D is uncertain. Germline assignment: CDR1 MNHEY and CDR2 SVGAGI. V lost 6 bases to trimming and J lost 1 base, with 12 bases between them. This CDR3 comprises 14 residues. The CDR3 reads CASSPQASNTEAFF. The CDR3 DNA reads TGTGCCAGCAGCCCCCAGGCCTCGAACACTGAAGCTTTCTTT.

V and J are TRBV12-5 and TRBJ2-7; D perhaps matches TRBD1 (6 bases). V was cut by 6 bases and J by 4 bases, with 10 bases left in between. The CDR3 sequence is 12 residues long. Germline CDR1 reads LGHNT; CDR2 reads FRNRAP. CDR3 DNA sequence: TGTGCTAGTGGCCGCGGACAGTACGAGCAGTACTTC. It codes for CASGRGQYEQYF.

This chain connects TRBV20-1 to TRBJ1-1, with 7 bases matching TRBD1. Germline assignment: CDR1 DFQATT and CDR2 SNEGSKA (reference sequence). The V gene end was trimmed by 5 bases and the J gene end by 1 base; junction bases not matched to a gene: 4. CDR3 length: 13 residues. The CDR3 DNA sequence: TGCAGTGCTTCGACAGGGCAGAACACTGAAGCTTTCTTT. Its protein product is CSASTGQNTEAFF.

The chain combines TRBV20-1 with TRBJ1-1; D is unresolved. Germline V gene lookup returns CDR1 DFQATT and CDR2 SNEGSKA (reference sequence). The V gene lost 1 base and the J gene lost 1 base, with 7 bases spanning the gap. The length of the CDR3 is 13 residues. In DNA form, the CDR3 reads TGCAGTGCTAGAGCCCTCGGGAACACTGAAGCTTTCTTT. Its protein product is CSARALGNTEAFF.

This chain connects TRBV15 to TRBJ2-5; D remains unclear. V was pared by 0 bases and J by 5 bases, with 13 bases between. There are 15 residues in the CDR3. In germline, CDR1 is LNHNV, CDR2 YYDKDF (reference sequence). As DNA, the CDR3 is TGTGCCACCAGCAGAGATCTGGCAGCGTCGGAGACCCAGTACTTC. Translation: CATSRDLAASETQYF.

This clonotype was recorded only once. V usage is TRBV3-1 and J usage is TRBJ2-2; the D gene is possibly TRBD1 (6 bases). Germline CDR1 and CDR2: LGHDT and YNNKEL (reference sequence). V lost 6 bases, J lost 4 bases, and 18 bases lay in between. The CDR3 is 16 amino acids. CDR3: CASRGFSQGSTGELFF. The CDR3 nucleotides are TGTGCCAGCAGGGGGTTTAGCCAGGGGAGCACCGGGGAGCTGTTTTTT.

The rearrangement links TRBV19 to TRBJ1-2; D gene uncertain. V was cut by 5 bases and J by 8 bases, with 12 bases left in between. The germline gives CDR1 LNHDA, CDR2 SQIVND (reference sequence). This CDR3 spans 12 amino acids. The CDR3 DNA follows: TGTGCCAGTAGTCCCCCTCAAGGCGGCTACACCTTC. Translation gives CASSPPQGGYTF. The entire variable domain, with the rest obtained from reference TRBV19 and TRBJ1-2, is as follows: DGGITQSPKYLFRKEGQNVTLSCEQNLNHDAMYWYRQDPGQGLRLIYYSQIVNDFQKGDIAEGYSVSREKKESFPLTVTSAQKNPTAFYLCASSPPQGGYTFGSGTRLTVV.

The gene calls are TRBV5-1 and TRBJ2-3, with D unresolved. In germline, CDR1 is SGHRS, CDR2 YFSETQ. With 0 bases removed from V and 3 bases from J, the gap between germline ends came to 11 bases. The CDR3 is 15 amino acids. The CDR3 sequence is CASSLGVGWTDTQYF. The DNA for the CDR3 is TGCGCCAGCAGCTTGGGTGTAGGGTGGACAGATACGCAGTATTTT.

The rearrangement joins TRBV27 to TRBJ1-2, with a possible D match to TRBD1 (6 bases). V gave up 6 bases and J gave up 5 bases, with 16 bases separating them. The germline CDR1 and CDR2 sequences are MNHEY and SMNVEV (reference sequence). This CDR3 region has 14 residues. The CDR3 DNA follows: TGTGCCAGCAGATTCATAACAGGGATGTATGGCTACACCTTC. Encoded protein: CASRFITGMYGYTF.